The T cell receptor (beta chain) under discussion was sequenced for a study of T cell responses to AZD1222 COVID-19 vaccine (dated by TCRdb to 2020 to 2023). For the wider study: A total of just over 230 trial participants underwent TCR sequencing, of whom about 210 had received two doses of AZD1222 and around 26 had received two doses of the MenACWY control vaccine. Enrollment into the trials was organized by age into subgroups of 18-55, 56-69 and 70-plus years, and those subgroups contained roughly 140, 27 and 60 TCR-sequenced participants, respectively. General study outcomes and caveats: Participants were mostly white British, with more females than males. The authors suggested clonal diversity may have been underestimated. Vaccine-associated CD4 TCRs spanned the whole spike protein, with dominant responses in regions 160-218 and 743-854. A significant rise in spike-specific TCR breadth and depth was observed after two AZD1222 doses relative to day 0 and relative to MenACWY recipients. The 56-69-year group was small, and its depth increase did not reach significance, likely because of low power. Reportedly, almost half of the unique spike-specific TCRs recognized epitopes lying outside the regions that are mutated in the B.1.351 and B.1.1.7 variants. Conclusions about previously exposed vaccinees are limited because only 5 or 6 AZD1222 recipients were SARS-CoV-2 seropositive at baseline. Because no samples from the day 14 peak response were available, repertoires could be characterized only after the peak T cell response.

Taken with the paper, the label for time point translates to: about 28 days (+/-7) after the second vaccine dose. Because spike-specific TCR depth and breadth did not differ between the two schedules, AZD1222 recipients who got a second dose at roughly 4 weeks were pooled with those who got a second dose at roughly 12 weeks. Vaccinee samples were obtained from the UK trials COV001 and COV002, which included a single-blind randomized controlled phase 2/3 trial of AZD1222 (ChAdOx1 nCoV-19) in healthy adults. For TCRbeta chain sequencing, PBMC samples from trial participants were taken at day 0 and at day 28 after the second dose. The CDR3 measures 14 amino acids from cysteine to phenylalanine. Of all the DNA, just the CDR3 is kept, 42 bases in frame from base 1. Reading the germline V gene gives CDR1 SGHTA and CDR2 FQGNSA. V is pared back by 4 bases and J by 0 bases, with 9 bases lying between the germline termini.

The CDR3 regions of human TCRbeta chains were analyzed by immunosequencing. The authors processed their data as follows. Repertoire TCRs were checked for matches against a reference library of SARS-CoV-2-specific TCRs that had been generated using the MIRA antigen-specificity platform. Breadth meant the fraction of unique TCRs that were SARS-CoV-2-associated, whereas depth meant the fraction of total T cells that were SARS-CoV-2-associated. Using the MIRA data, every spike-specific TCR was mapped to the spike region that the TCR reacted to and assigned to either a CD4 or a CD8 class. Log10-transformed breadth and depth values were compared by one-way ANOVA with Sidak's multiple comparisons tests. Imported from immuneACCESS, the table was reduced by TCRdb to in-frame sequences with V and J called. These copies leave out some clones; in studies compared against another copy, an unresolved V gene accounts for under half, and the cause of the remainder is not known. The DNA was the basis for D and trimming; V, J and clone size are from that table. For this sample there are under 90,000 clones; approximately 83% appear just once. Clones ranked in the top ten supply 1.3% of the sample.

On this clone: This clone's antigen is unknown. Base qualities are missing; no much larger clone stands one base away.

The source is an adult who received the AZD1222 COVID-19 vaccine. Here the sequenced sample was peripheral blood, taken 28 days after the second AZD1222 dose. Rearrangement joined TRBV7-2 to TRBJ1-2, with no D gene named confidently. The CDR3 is CASSSDLANYGYTF. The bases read TGTGCCAGCAGCTCGGACTTAGCTAACTATGGCTACACCTTC.